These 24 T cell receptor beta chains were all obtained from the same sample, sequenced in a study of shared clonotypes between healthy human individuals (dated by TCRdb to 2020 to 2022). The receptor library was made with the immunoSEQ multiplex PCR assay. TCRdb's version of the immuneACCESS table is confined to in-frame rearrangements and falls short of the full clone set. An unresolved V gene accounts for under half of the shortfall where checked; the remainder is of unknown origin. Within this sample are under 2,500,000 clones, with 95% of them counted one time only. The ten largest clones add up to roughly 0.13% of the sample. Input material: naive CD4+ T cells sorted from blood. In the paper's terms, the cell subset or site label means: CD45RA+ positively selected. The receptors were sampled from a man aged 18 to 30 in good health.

CDR3 sequence: CASSSPASGSSDTQYF. The DNA of the CDR3 is TGTGCCAGCAGTTCCCCTGCTAGCGGGAGCTCAGATACGCAGTATTTT. The V and J genes are TRBV28 and TRBJ2-3, with 10 nucleotides matching TRBD2. The germline gives CDR1 MDHEN, CDR2 SYDVKM. The CDR3 runs to 16 residues. Trimming at V came to 4 bases and at J to 4 bases, leaving 8 bases not matched to a gene. The full variable domain, rest sourced from reference TRBV28 and TRBJ2-3, is DVKVTQSSRYLVKRTGEKVFLECVQDMDHENMFWYRQDPGLGLRLIYFSYDVKMKEKGDIPEGYSVSREKKERFSLILESASTNQTSMYLCASSSPASGSSDTQYFGPGTRLTVL.

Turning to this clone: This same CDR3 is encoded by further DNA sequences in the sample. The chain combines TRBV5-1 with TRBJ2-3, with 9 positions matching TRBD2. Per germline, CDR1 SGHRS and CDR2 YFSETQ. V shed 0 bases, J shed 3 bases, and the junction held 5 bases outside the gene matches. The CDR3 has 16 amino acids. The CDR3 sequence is CASSLGAGGSTDTQYF. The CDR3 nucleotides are TGCGCCAGCAGCTTGGGTGCGGGGGGGTCAACAGATACGCAGTATTTT.

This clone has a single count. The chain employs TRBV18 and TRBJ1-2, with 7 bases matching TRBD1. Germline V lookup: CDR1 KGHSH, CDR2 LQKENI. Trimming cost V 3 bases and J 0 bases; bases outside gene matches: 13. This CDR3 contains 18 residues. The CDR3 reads CASSPRSSPGQTNYGYTF. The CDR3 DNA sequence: TGTGCCAGCTCACCCAGATCGAGCCCGGGACAGACTAACTATGGCTACACCTTC. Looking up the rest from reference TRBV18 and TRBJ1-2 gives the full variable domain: NAGVMQNPRHLVRRRGQEARLRCSPMKGHSHVYWYRQLPEEGLKFMVYLQKENIIDESGMPKERFSAEFPKEGPSILRIQQVVRGDSAAYFCASSPRSSPGQTNYGYTFGSGTRLTVV.

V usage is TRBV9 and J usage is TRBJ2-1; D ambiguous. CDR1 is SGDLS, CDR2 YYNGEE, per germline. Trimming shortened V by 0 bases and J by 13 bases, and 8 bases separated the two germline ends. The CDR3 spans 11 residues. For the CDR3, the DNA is TGTGCCAGCAGCGTAGGGGCTCGTCAGTTCTTC. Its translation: CASSVGARQFF. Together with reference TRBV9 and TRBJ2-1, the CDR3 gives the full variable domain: DSGVTQTPKHLITATGQRVTLRCSPRSGDLSVYWYQQSLDQGLQFLIQYYNGEERAKGNILERFSAQQFPDLHSELNLSSLELGDSALYFCASSVGARQFFGPGTRLTVL.

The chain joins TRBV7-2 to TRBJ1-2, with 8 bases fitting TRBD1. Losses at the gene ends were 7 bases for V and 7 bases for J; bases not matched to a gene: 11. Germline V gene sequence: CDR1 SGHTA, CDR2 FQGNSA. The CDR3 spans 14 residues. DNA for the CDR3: TGTGCCAGCAAGAGGGACAGGTTTGTTGCTGGCTACACCTTC. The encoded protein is CASKRDRFVAGYTF.

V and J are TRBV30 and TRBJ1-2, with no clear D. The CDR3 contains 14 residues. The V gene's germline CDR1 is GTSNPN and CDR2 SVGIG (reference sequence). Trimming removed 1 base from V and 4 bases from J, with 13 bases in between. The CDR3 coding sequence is TGTGCCTGGAGTGAGACACCCCGGGGCTATGGCTACACCTTC. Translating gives CAWSETPRGYGYTF.

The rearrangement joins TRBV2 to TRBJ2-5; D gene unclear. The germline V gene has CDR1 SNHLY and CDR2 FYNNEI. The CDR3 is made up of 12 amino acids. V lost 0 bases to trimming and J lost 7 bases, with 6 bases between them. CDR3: CASSEAVMTQYF. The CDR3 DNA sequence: TGTGCCAGCAGTGAAGCTGTGATGACCCAGTACTTC.

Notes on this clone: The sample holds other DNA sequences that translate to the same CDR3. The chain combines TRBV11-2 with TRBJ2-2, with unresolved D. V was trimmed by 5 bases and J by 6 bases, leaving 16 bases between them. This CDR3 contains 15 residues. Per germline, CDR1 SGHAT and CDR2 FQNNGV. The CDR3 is CASSPRLAGAGELFF. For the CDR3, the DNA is TGTGCCAGCAGCCCTCGACTGGCAGGCGCCGGGGAGCTGTTTTTT.

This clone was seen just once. The CDR3 region is CAWSGIDQPQHF. The CDR3 DNA is TGTGCCTGGAGTGGAATTGACCAGCCCCAGCATTTT. The chain carries TRBV30 and TRBJ1-5; D gene unclear. This CDR3 region has 12 residues. Germline assignment: CDR1 GTSNPN and CDR2 SVGIG (reference sequence). The V end was cut by 1 base, the J end by 7 bases, with 8 bases between.

The CDR3 DNA sequence: TGTGCCAGTAGTATAGCGGCCAAATTAGGTGGCAATGAGCAGTTCTTC. Encoded protein: CASSIAAKLGGNEQFF. The chain carries TRBV19 and TRBJ2-1; no reliable D call. This CDR3 comprises 16 residues. The V end was cut by 1 base, the J end by 6 bases, with 16 bases between. The V gene's germline CDR1 is LNHDA and CDR2 SQIVND (reference sequence).

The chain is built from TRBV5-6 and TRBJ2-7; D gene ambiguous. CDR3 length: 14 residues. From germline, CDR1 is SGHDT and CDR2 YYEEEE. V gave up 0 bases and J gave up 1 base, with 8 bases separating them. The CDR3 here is CASSLVAGSYEQYF. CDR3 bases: TGTGCCAGCAGCTTGGTTGCAGGATCCTACGAGCAGTACTTC.

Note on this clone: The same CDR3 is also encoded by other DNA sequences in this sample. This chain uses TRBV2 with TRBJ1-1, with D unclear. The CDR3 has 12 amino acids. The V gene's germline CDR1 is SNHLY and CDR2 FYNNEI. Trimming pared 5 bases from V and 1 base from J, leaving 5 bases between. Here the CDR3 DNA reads TGTGCCAGCAGTAGAGAGAACACTGAAGCTTTCTTT. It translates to CASSRENTEAFF.

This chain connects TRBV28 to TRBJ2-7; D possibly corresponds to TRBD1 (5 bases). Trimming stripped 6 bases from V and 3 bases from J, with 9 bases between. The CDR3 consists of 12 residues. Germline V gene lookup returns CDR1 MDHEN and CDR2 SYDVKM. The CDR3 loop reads CASRSRVYEQYF. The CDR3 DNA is TGTGCCAGCAGGAGCAGGGTCTACGAGCAGTACTTC.

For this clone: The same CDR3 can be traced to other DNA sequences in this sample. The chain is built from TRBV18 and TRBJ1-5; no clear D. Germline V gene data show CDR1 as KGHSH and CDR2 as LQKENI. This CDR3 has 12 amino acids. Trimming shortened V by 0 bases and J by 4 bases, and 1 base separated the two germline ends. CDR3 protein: CASSPPNQPQHF. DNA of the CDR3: TGTGCCAGCTCACCACCTAATCAGCCCCAGCATTTT.

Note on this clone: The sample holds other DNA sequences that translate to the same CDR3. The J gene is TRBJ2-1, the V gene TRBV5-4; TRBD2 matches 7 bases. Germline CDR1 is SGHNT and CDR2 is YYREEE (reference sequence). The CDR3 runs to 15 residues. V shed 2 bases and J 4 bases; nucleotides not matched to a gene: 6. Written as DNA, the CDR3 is TGTGCCAGCAGCTTAGGGCTAGCGGAGTACAATGAGCAGTTCTTC. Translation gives CASSLGLAEYNEQFF.

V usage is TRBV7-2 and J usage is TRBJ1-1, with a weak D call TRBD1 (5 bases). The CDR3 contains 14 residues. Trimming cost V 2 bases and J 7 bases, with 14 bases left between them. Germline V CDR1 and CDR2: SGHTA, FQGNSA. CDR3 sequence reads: CASSLTPGTGEAFF. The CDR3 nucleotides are TGTGCCAGCAGCTTAACCCCAGGGACCGGTGAAGCTTTCTTT.

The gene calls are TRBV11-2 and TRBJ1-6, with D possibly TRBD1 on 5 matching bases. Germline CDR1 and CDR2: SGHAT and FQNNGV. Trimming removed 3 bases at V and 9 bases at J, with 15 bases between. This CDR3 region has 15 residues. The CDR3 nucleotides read TGTGCCAGCAGCTTTGAGGGGAACGGAGCTTCACCCCTCCACTTT. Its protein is CASSFEGNGASPLHF. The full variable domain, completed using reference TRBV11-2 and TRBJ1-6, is EAGVAQSPRYKIIEKRQSVAFWCNPISGHATLYWYQQILGQGPKLLIQFQNNGVVDDSQLPKDRFSAERLKGVDSTLKIQPAKLEDSAVYLCASSFEGNGASPLHFGNGTRLTVT.

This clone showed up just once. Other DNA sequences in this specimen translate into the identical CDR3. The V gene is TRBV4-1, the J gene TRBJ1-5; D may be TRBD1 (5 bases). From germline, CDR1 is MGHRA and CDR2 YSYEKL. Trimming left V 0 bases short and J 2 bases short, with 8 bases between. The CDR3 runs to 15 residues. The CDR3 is CASSQEGGGNQPQHF. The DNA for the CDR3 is TGCGCCAGCAGCCAAGAAGGAGGGGGCAATCAGCCCCAGCATTTT.

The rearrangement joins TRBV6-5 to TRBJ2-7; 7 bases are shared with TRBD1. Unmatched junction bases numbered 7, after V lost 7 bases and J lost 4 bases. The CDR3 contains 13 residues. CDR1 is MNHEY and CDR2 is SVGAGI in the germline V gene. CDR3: CASTRTGGYEQYF. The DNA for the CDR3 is TGTGCCAGCACCCGGACAGGTGGTTACGAGCAGTACTTC.

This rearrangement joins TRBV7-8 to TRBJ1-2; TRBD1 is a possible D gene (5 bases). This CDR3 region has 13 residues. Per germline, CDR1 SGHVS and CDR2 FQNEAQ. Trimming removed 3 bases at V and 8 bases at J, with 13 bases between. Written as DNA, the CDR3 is TGTGCCAGCAGCTTTCAGACAGTGGTAGGCTACACCTTC. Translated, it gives CASSFQTVVGYTF.

CDR3 bases: TGCGCCAGCAGCCCCCCAGGGGGAGCCAAAAACATTCAGTACTTC. Protein product: CASSPPGGAKNIQYF. This chain links TRBV5-1 with TRBJ2-4, with 7 bases that match TRBD1. Germline V CDR1 and CDR2: SGHRS, YFSETQ. The CDR3 extends over 15 amino acids. Trimming removed 4 bases from V and 0 bases from J; junction bases left unmatched: 4.

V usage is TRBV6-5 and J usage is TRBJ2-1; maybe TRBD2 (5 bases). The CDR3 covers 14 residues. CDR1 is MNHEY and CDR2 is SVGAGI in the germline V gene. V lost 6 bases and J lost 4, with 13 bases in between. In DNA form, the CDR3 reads TGTGCCAGCAGCCCGGGGTGGAGATACAATGAGCAGTTCTTC. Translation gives CASSPGWRYNEQFF.

The CDR3 reads CASSRTQGAGGGNTIYF. CDR3 coding DNA: TGTGCCAGCAGCCGAACACAGGGGGCTGGTGGTGGAAACACCATATATTTT. The rearrangement joins TRBV7-6 to TRBJ1-3; 9 bases match TRBD1. This CDR3 is 17 amino acids long. Trimming at V came to 5 bases and at J to 3 bases, leaving 11 bases not matched to a gene. CDR1 SGHVS and CDR2 FNYEAQ come from the germline V gene.

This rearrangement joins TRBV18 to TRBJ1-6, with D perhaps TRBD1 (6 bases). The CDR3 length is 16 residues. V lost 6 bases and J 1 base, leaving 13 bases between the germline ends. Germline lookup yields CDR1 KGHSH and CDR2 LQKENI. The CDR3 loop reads CASSADRLSYNSPLHF. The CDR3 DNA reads TGTGCCAGCTCGGCAGACAGGTTGTCCTATAATTCACCCCTCCACTTT.